The entry below gives a single T cell receptor (beta chain) sequence along with its context. In germline, CDR1 is LNHDA, CDR2 SQIVND (reference sequence). The CDR3 length is 14 residues. V dropped 7 bases and J dropped 4 bases, with 13 bases sitting between them. Seattle patients were enrolled while actively infected and followed longitudinally. Original data processing: Researchers report that nucleated cell counts were estimated from reference gene primer amplification. Clones were read by immunoSEQ multiplex PCR, and TCRdb kept only the in-frame ones, dropping some. Clone size and the V and J calls come from that table; the DNA yielded D and trimming. The table has roughly 200,000 clones, about 85% seen once. This sample is part of a study of blood T cell repertoires in COVID-19. Study context: Acute and convalescent COVID-19 samples came from the United States, Italy and Spain. PBMCs, B-cell-depleted T cells, or T cells were the source of the cDNA or gDNA that made up the material.

This chain links TRBV19 with TRBJ1-4; tentatively, D is TRBD1 (5 bases). The source of this sequence is a woman over 75 with COVID-19, enrolled during active disease. Material for sequencing was peripheral blood. The CDR3 DNA sequence: TGTGCCAGTACCGGCGGGGCTCTTAATGAAAAACTGTTTTTT. Amino acid sequence: CASTGGALNEKLFF.